The text below deals with one T cell receptor (beta chain). These data are taken from a study of blood T cell repertoires in COVID-19. The ends were cut back, 4 bases at V and 1 base at J, with 8 bases in the middle. CDR1 SGHNT and CDR2 YYREEE come from the germline V gene (reference sequence). CDR3 length: 14 amino acids. Cohort placement rested on clinical history that participants reported themselves. In the authors' workflow: For nucleated cells, counts were estimated from reference gene primer amplification. Sequenced by immunoSEQ multiplex PCR; TCRdb stores in-frame clones only, minus some. The V and J calls and clone size were taken over from that table, and D and trimming were inferred from the DNA. The sample records more than 300,000 clones, approximately 89% being singletons.

This chain joins TRBV5-4 and TRBJ2-2, with TRBD2 as a possible D gene (6 bases). The origin of this receptor is a man aged 35 to 55 in a cohort exposed to, infected with or recovered from COVID-19 (not recorded which). The sequenced sample was PBMCs or T cells enriched from blood (not recorded which). The CDR3 bases are TGTGCCAGCAGCGGTAGCGGGAACACCGGGGAGCTGTTTTTT. The encoded protein is CASSGSGNTGELFF.